The source of this T cell receptor beta chain is a study of spatial heterogeneity in lung cancer. This CDR3 contains 13 residues. Trimming took 6 bases from V and 3 from J, leaving 10 bases between them. The V gene's germline CDR1 is ENHRY and CDR2 SYGVKD. Indicated time point: sample taken at primary tumor resection. Unsorted tumor, nontumor lung tissue or cryopreserved PBMC supplied the whole RNA. TCRdb re-called the 5' RACE reads through MiXCR, storing one row per CDR3 protein. Of some 83,000 distinct CDR3 sequences in the sample, around 21% were seen once. The material was PBMCs, obtained at surgery. This receptor was taken from a male donor with early-stage non-small cell lung cancer. The gene calls are TRBV10-3 and TRBJ2-3, with D perhaps TRBD2 (6 bases). The CDR3 coding sequence is TGTGCCATCAGAGAGGGAGGTACAGATACGCAGTATTTT. It codes for CAIREGGTDTQYF.